A selection of T cell receptor beta chains follows, all from one sample in a study of T cell repertoires in cytomegalovirus infection. A single record per CDR3 protein comes from TCRdb applying MiXCR to the reads. The sample records approximately 990,000 distinct CDR3 sequences, approximately 31% being singletons. For these receptors, no antigen is known. Sequenced here: cultured CD8+ T cells from PBMCs, sampled from culture after CMV antigen stimulation. The receptors were gathered from a human donor in good health (CMV status not recorded). Some clones in this sample may be carry-over from other donors' samples. The CDR3 runs from the conserved cysteine through the conserved F or W. D genes are given only for firm matches. Clone sizes are given selectively: once, few, many, or a class where the clone is expanded.

size,V,D,J,DNA,CDR3
-,TRBV20-1,-,TRBJ2-3,TGCAGTGCTAGATCGGAGATTTTAGCAGGGGAAACTAGCACAGATACGCAGTATTTT,CSARSEILAGETSTDTQYF
-,TRBV14,TRBD2,TRBJ2-7,TGTGCCAGCAGCCCACCAGGGAGCGGGGTTTACGAGCAGTACTTC,CASSPPGSGVYEQYF
few,TRBV4-1,TRBD1,TRBJ2-5,TGCGCCAGCAGCCAAGGTTTGGGACAGGGTTTTGAGACCCAGTACTTC,CASSQGLGQGFETQYF
few,TRBV2,TRBD2,TRBJ2-1,TGTGCCAGCAGTGAAGGGGCGGGACTATACAATGAGCAGTTCTTC,CASSEGAGLYNEQFF
-,TRBV24-1,TRBD1,TRBJ2-1,TGTGCCACCAGTGATCCCAGGGGGCATGAGCAGTTCTTC,CATSDPRGHEQFF
-,TRBV6-2/TRBV6-3,-,TRBJ1-1,TGTGCCAGCAGTTCGCAGCCTGGACGGCCGATAAGGAGCACTGAAGCTTTCTTT,CASSSQPGRPIRSTEAFF
few,TRBV28,TRBD1,TRBJ1-3,TGTGCCAGCACCCAAGGGGGCTTT,CASTQGGF
few,TRBV19,TRBD1,TRBJ1-4,TGTGCCAGTAGTGCAAGGGACAGGTTGCATGAAAAACTGTTTTTT,CASSARDRLHEKLFF
many,TRBV29-1,TRBD2,TRBJ2-7,TGCAGCGGAGGACTAGCGGACGAGCAGTACTTC,CSGGLADEQYF
few,TRBV12-5,-,TRBJ2-7,TGTGCTAGTGGTTTGCTGGGAGGGGGCACCTACGAGCAGTACTTC,CASGLLGGGTYEQYF
-,TRBV19,-,TRBJ1-4,TGTGCCAGTAGTACTACACGATCAACTAATGAAAAACTGTTTTTT,CASSTTRSTNEKLFF
few,TRBV27,-,TRBJ2-2,TGTGCCAGCAGTTTAGGGGCTAGCGTAACCGGGGAGCTGTTTTTT,CASSLGASVTGELFF
-,TRBV6-6,TRBD1,TRBJ1-1,TGTGCCAGCACCACCGGACAGGGGCCTGAAGCTTTCTTT,CASTTGQGPEAFF
-,TRBV19,TRBD1,TRBJ2-6,TGTGCCAGTAGTTCCCGGGACAGGGGAGCTGCTGGGGCCAACGTCCTGACTTTC,CASSSRDRGAAGANVLTF
-,TRBV7-2,TRBD1,TRBJ2-5,TGTGCCAGCAGCTCCTTAGCGAGGGGGCCTGGAGAGACCCAGTACTTC,CASSSLARGPGETQYF
few,TRBV4-2,-,TRBJ1-2,TGTGCCACCAGGGATGGCATCTACTATGGCTACACCTTC,CATRDGIYYGYTF
many,TRBV13,-,TRBJ2-7,TGTGCCAGCAGCACCTCGGACAGTCAGCAGTACTTC,CASSTSDSQQYF
many,TRBV28,-,TRBJ1-5,TGTGCCAGCAGCTTAGGACACAATCAGCCCCAGCATTTT,CASSLGHNQPQHF
-,TRBV20-1,-,TRBJ1-4,TGCAGTGCTAGAGAGGCGAGAGAATGGGATGAAAAACTGTTTTTT,CSAREAREWDEKLFF
once,TRBV6-8,TRBD2,TRBJ2-3,TGTGCCAGCACCGGGACTAGCGGGGGGCAGGATACGCAGTATTTT,CASTGTSGGQDTQYF
-,TRBV19,-,TRBJ1-3,TGTGCCAGTAGTATTGACGATAATAGTGGAAACACCATATATTTT,CASSIDDNSGNTIYF
-,TRBV7-9,-,TRBJ2-1,TGTGCCAGCAGCCCCCGGGACGGATATGAGCAGTTCTTC,CASSPRDGYEQFF
many,TRBV7-9,-,TRBJ1-6,TGTGCCAGCAGCTTAGTAGGGAGCTCCTATAATTCACCCCTCCACTTT,CASSLVGSSYNSPLHF
-,TRBV7-6,TRBD2,TRBJ2-1,TGTGCCAGCACGGGAGGGGTCAATGAGCAGTTCTTC,CASTGGVNEQFF
-,TRBV20-1,-,TRBJ1-2,TGCAGTGCCCTAATGTCGGTGAACTATGGCTACACCTTC,CSALMSVNYGYTF
few,TRBV27,TRBD1,TRBJ1-2,TGTGCCAAATCACGGAACAGGGGAGACTATGGCTACACCTTC,CAKSRNRGDYGYTF
many,TRBV7-2,-,TRBJ2-2,TGTGCCAGCAGCTCAACGGCAGGGTACGACACCGGGGAGCTGTTTTTT,CASSSTAGYDTGELFF
many,TRBV7-8,TRBD1,TRBJ1-6,TGTGCCAGCAGCTTACCCGGGACAGGGGAGCGAATTAATAATTCACCCCTCCACTTT,CASSLPGTGERINNSPLHF
many,TRBV27,-,TRBJ1-4,TGTGCCAGCAGTTTTCGGACTAATGAAAAACTGTTTTTT,CASSFRTNEKLFF
-,TRBV4-1,-,TRBJ1-2,TGCGCCAGCAGCCAGGGACCCGGGACGGGGGGACAAGGCTACACCTTC,CASSQGPGTGGQGYTF
few,TRBV6-1,-,TRBJ2-7,TGTGCCAGCAGTCCTTCCCCCGCGCCAAGCCTTGAAGAGCAGTACTTC,CASSPSPAPSLEEQYF